The rows below give T cell receptor beta chains drawn from one sample of a study of blood T cell repertoires in COVID-19. Profiling relied on immunoSEQ multiplex PCR, and the TCRdb table lists in-frame clones only, not all of them. There are 350,000 to 400,000 clones in the sample; 85% to 90% occur only once, and 1% lies in the top ten. Material for sequencing was PBMCs or T cells enriched from blood (not recorded which). The origin of the receptors is a man aged 18 to 30 who had recovered from COVID-19. CDR3s include the opening cysteine and the closing phenylalanine or tryptophan. A D gene is named only where the DNA matches it firmly. Not all rows give a size; the values are once, few, many and, for expanded clones, a class.

d_call,clone_size,j_call,v_call,cdr3_aa,cdr3_nt
-,few,TRBJ2-5,TRBV30,CAWSVLGGWETQYF,TGTGCCTGGAGTGTACTTGGGGGCTGGGAGACCCAGTACTTC
TRBD2,-,TRBJ2-1,TRBV10-1,CASSQPRLAGYNEQFF,TGCGCCAGCAGCCAACCTCGACTAGCAGGCTACAATGAGCAGTTCTTC
TRBD1,few,TRBJ2-1,TRBV5-1,CASSSPGQGYNEQFF,TGCGCCAGCAGCTCGCCGGGACAGGGATACAATGAGCAGTTCTTC
-,-,TRBJ2-7,TRBV12-3/TRBV12-4,CASSWGDEQYF,TGTGCCAGCAGTTGGGGCGACGAGCAGTACTTC
TRBD1,-,TRBJ1-1,TRBV14,CASSHQGVLTEAFF,TGTGCCAGCAGCCACCAGGGGGTACTGACTGAAGCTTTCTTT
TRBD1,-,TRBJ1-2,TRBV2,CASSWDRAKEGYTF,TGTGCCAGCAGTTGGGACAGGGCTAAGGAGGGCTACACCTTC
-,-,TRBJ1-5,TRBV19,CASSGLGANSNQPQHF,TGTGCCAGTAGTGGTTTGGGGGCAAATAGCAATCAGCCCCAGCATTTT
TRBD2,-,TRBJ2-3,TRBV5-8,CASSPGLYTDTQYF,TGTGCCAGCAGCCCGGGACTATACACAGATACGCAGTATTTT
-,-,TRBJ2-7,TRBV29-1,CSVEDMTSGYEQYF,TGCAGCGTTGAAGATATGACTAGTGGGTACGAGCAGTACTTC
-,once,TRBJ2-2,TRBV28,CASRTSRRTEQGGELFF,TGTGCCAGCAGGACTAGCAGACGAACCGAACAGGGTGGGGAGCTGTTTTTT
TRBD1,-,TRBJ1-2,TRBV19,CASSPQGLLSGYTF,TGTGCCAGTAGCCCACAGGGGCTGTTAAGTGGCTACACCTTC
TRBD2,-,TRBJ2-7,TRBV4-3,CASTQLAGGPYEQYF,TGCGCCAGCACTCAACTAGCGGGAGGGCCTTACGAGCAGTACTTC
TRBD2,once,TRBJ2-7,TRBV6-5,CASSTTSGSGEQYF,TGTGCCAGCTCCACGACTAGCGGGAGCGGGGAGCAGTACTTC
TRBD1,-,TRBJ2-7,TRBV6-5,CASSPGTVLSYEQYF,TGTGCCAGCAGCCCCGGGACAGTTTTATCCTACGAGCAGTACTTC
TRBD1,-,TRBJ1-2,TRBV12-5,CASGLVRDRTYGYTF,TGTGCTAGTGGTTTGGTCCGGGACAGGACTTATGGCTACACCTTC
-,-,TRBJ2-1,TRBV4-2,CASSQVKGVEQFF,TGTGCCAGCAGCCAAGTGAAGGGGGTAGAGCAGTTCTTC
TRBD1,-,TRBJ2-5,TRBV7-2,CASSQTGGRETQYF,TGTGCCAGCAGCCAAACAGGGGGCCGAGAGACCCAGTACTTC
-,once,TRBJ2-2,TRBV9,CASSAPAGELFF,TGTGCCAGCAGCGCTCCTGCCGGGGAGCTGTTTTTT
TRBD2,-,TRBJ2-1,TRBV4-2,CASSQSTGLAGGPGEQFF,TGTGCCAGCAGCCAATCCACCGGACTAGCGGGGGGGCCGGGTGAGCAGTTCTTC
TRBD1,-,TRBJ1-6,TRBV28,CASRPTSGGSSPLHF,TGTGCCAGCAGACCAACTTCAGGGGGTAGTTCACCCCTCCACTTT
-,-,TRBJ1-2,TRBV28,CASSLGGWQGNGYTF,TGTGCCAGCAGTTTAGGTGGGTGGCAGGGCAATGGCTACACCTTC
-,-,TRBJ2-1,TRBV10-1,CASSERYGRDDEQFF,TGCGCCAGCAGTGAGAGGTATGGGCGGGATGATGAGCAGTTCTTC
TRBD1,-,TRBJ1-6,TRBV27,CASRTSGTGYNSPLHF,TGTGCCAGCAGAACATCCGGGACAGGTTATAATTCACCCCTCCACTTT
-,-,TRBJ2-1,TRBV2,CASHWVAGAYNEQFF,TGTGCCAGCCATTGGGTCGCAGGCGCCTACAATGAGCAGTTCTTC
-,-,TRBJ1-5,TRBV7-8,CASSLERRGGQPQHF,TGTGCCAGCAGCTTAGAACGTAGAGGGGGTCAGCCCCAGCATTTT
TRBD2,-,TRBJ2-1,TRBV18,CASSPGRGEYNEQFF,TGTGCCAGCTCACCGGGGCGGGGGGAGTACAATGAGCAGTTCTTC
TRBD1,-,TRBJ1-4,TRBV5-8,CASSLETGSEKLFF,TGTGCCAGCAGCTTGGAGACAGGGAGTGAAAAACTGTTTTTT
TRBD1,-,TRBJ1-2,TRBV6-5,CASSPLGQGVGGYTF,TGTGCCAGCAGTCCCCTAGGACAGGGAGTAGGCGGCTACACCTTC
TRBD1,once,TRBJ1-1,TRBV15,CATSRDRGVANTEAFF,TGTGCCACCAGCCGAGACAGGGGGGTAGCGAACACTGAAGCTTTCTTT
TRBD1,-,TRBJ1-6,TRBV2,CASQKRTGGNSPLHF,TGTGCCAGTCAGAAACGGACAGGGGGAAATTCACCCCTCCACTTT
-,-,TRBJ1-3,TRBV2,CASSLDRSSGNTIYF,TGTGCCAGCAGCCTAGACCGCTCCTCTGGAAACACCATATATTTT
TRBD1,-,TRBJ2-5,TRBV7-8,CASSLSTGGAETQYF,TGTGCCAGCAGCTTAAGCACAGGGGGCGCAGAGACCCAGTACTTC
-,-,TRBJ2-1,TRBV18,CASSPGAAGANNEQFF,TGTGCCAGCTCACCGGGGGCGGCGGGAGCCAACAATGAGCAGTTCTTC
-,-,TRBJ1-1,TRBV9,CASSSLGGHTEAFF,TGTGCCAGCAGCTCCCTCGGGGGGCACACTGAAGCTTTCTTT
-,-,TRBJ2-2,TRBV19,CASSIAGSGELFF,TGTGCCAGTAGTATAGCAGGGTCCGGGGAGCTGTTTTTT
-,-,TRBJ2-1,TRBV29-1,CSVQTVVNEQFF,TGCAGCGTCCAGACAGTGGTGAATGAGCAGTTCTTC
-,-,TRBJ2-7,TRBV6-2/TRBV6-3,CASSFPGSYEQYF,TGTGCCAGCAGTTTTCCAGGCTCCTACGAGCAGTACTTC
TRBD2,-,TRBJ2-3,TRBV9,CASSVEGQTRAGVFADTQYF,TGTGCCAGCAGCGTAGAAGGACAGACGAGAGCGGGGGTCTTCGCAGATACGCAGTATTTT
TRBD1,once,TRBJ2-1,TRBV7-2,CASGPGQGSYNEQFF,TGTGCCAGCGGGCCAGGACAGGGTTCCTACAATGAGCAGTTCTTC
-,-,TRBJ1-5,TRBV10-3,CAISAGGDQPQHF,TGTGCCATCAGTGCTGGGGGCGATCAGCCCCAGCATTTT
-,-,TRBJ2-4,TRBV3-1/TRBV3-2,CASSQEGHPNIQYF,TGTGCCAGCAGCCAAGAGGGACATCCAAACATTCAGTACTTC
TRBD1,-,TRBJ1-4,TRBV2,CASSEYRGTGNEKLFF,TGTGCCAGCAGTGAATATAGGGGGACAGGAAATGAAAAACTGTTTTTT
-,once,TRBJ2-1,TRBV9,CASSLTAGRSYNEQFF,TGTGCCAGCAGCCTCACGGCGGGGAGGTCGTACAATGAGCAGTTCTTC
TRBD1,once,TRBJ2-2,TRBV7-6,CASSLGQTGNGELFF,TGTGCCAGCAGCCTGGGACAGACAGGGAACGGGGAGCTGTTTTTT
TRBD1,-,TRBJ1-1,TRBV6-5,CASSRQGEAFF,TGTGCCAGCAGTAGACAGGGGGAAGCTTTCTTT
TRBD2,-,TRBJ2-5,TRBV7-9,CASSTGLAGSVQYF,TGTGCCAGCAGCACGGGACTAGCGGGATCGGTCCAGTACTTC
-,-,TRBJ1-1,TRBV9,CASGRFGGTLNTEAFF,TGTGCCAGCGGGAGGTTTGGGGGGACTCTAAACACTGAAGCTTTCTTT
TRBD1,-,TRBJ2-1,TRBV10-1,CASSEPGQASINEQFF,TGCGCCAGCAGTGAACCGGGACAGGCCTCGATAAATGAGCAGTTCTTC
-,-,TRBJ2-7,TRBV6-5,CASSTNRQSYEQYF,TGTGCCAGCAGTACCAATAGACAGTCCTACGAGCAGTACTTC
-,-,TRBJ2-1,TRBV28,CASSSAGRGSYNEQFF,TGTGCCAGCAGTTCCGCAGGGAGGGGGTCCTACAATGAGCAGTTCTTC
-,-,TRBJ1-2,TRBV5-4,CASSLSGVRGYTF,TGTGCCAGCAGCTTGTCAGGGGTTCGTGGCTACACCTTC
-,-,TRBJ1-5,TRBV2,CASSGTADSNQPQHF,TGTGCCAGCAGTGGGACAGCAGATAGCAATCAGCCCCAGCATTTT
-,-,TRBJ2-3,TRBV7-3,CASSQRTSTDTQYF,TGTGCCAGCAGCCAAAGGACTAGCACAGATACGCAGTATTTT
-,-,TRBJ2-2,TRBV6-2/TRBV6-3,CASSYGLLRTGELFF,TGTGCCAGCAGTTATGGTTTATTGAGGACCGGGGAGCTGTTTTTT